This T cell receptor (beta chain) derives from a study of regulatory T cells in long-lasting Graves disease. Study findings and constraints: Under persistent disease, TRBV28, TRBJ1-2 and TRBJ2-5 were used preferentially.

Indicated time point: persistent/refractory GD, antithyroid drugs over 5 years with positive TRAb. PBMC RNA served as the TCR library source. With EDTA tubes as the receptacles, 7.5 to 9.5 milliliters of peripheral blood were drawn. This clonotype appeared many times. Its antigen is undetermined. The CDR3 length is 14 residues. Trimming shortened V by 4 bases and J by 7 bases, and 13 bases separated the two germline ends. Germline V lookup: CDR1 SNHLY, CDR2 FYNNEI. According to the study, TCR beta libraries were built with iRepertoire HTBI primers and CDR3-region Arm-PCR. TCRdb recomputed calls from the multiplex PCR reads with MiXCR, one row per CDR3 protein. The sample has 400,000 to 450,000 distinct CDR3 sequences; 23% are singletons.

This specimen was peripheral blood mononuclear cells (PBMCs), taken when the disease was refractory, from a patient treated with antithyroid drugs. J is TRBJ1-4 and V is TRBV2; D may be TRBD1 (6 bases). The receptor comes from a female donor with Graves disease. Here the CDR3 reads CASSATGLGEKLFF. The DNA of the CDR3 is TGTGCCAGCAGTGCCACAGGGTTGGGTGAAAAACTGTTTTTT.